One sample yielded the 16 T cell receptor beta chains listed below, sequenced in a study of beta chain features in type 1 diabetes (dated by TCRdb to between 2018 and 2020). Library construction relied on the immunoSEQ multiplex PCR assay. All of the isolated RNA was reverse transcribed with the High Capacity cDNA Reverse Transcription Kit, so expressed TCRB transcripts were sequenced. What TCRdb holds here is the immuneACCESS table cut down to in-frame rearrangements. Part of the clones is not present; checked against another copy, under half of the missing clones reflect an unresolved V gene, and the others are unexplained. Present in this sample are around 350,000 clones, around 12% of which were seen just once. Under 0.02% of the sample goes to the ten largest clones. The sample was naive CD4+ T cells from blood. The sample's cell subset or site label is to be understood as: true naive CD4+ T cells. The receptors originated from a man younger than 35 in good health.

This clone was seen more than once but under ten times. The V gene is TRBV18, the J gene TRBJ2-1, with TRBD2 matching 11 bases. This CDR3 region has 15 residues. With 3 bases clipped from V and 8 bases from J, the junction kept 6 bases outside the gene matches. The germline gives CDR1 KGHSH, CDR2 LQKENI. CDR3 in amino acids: CASSPTSGVDHEQFF. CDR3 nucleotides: TGTGCCAGCTCACCGACTAGCGGGGTTGACCATGAGCAGTTCTTC.

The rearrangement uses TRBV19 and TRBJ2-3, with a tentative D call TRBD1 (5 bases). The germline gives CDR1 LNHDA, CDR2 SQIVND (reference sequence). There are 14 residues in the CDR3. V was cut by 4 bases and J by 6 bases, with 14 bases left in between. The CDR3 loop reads CASSTQGAQDTQYF. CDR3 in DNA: TGTGCCAGTAGTACGCAAGGGGCCCAGGATACGCAGTATTTT.

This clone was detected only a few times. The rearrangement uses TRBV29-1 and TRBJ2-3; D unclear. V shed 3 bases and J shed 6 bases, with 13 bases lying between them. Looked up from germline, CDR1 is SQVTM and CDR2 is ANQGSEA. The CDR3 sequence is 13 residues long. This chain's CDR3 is CSVEGPHVDTQYF. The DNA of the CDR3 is TGCAGCGTTGAGGGCCCCCATGTGGATACGCAGTATTTT.

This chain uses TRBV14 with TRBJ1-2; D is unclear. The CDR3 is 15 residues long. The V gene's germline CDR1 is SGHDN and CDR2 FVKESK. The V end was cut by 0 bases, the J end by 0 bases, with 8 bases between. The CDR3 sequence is CASSQEQHANYGYTF. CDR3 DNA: TGTGCCAGCAGCCAAGAACAGCATGCTAACTATGGCTACACCTTC.

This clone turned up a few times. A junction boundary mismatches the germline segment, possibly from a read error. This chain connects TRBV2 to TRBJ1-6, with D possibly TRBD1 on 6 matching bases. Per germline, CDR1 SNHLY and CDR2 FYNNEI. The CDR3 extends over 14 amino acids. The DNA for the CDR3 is TGTGCCAGCAGGGAAGGACAGTGGAATTCACCCCTCCACTTT. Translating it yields CASREGQWNSPLHF.

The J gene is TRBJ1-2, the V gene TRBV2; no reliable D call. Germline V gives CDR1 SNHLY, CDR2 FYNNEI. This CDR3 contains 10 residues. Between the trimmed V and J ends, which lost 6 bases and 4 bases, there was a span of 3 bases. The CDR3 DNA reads TGTGCCAGCAGGGCCTATGGCTACACCTTC. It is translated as CASRAYGYTF.

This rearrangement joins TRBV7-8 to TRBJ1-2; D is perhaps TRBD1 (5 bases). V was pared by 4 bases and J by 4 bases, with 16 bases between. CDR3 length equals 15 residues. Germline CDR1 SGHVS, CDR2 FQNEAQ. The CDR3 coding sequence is TGTGCCAGCAGCTCGAGCAGTGGGGCAGTCTATGGCTACACCTTC. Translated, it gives CASSSSSGAVYGYTF. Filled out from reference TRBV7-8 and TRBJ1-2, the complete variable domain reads GAGVSQSPRYKVAKRGQDVALRCDPISGHVSLFWYQQALGQGPEFLTYFQNEAQLDKSGLPSDRFFAERPEGSVSTLKIQRTQQEDSAVYLCASSSSSGAVYGYTFGSGTRLTVV.

The CDR3 DNA is TGTGCCAGCAGCTTAGGGCGGGACCCTAGCACAGATACGCAGTATTTT. Residues: CASSLGRDPSTDTQYF. The V and J genes are TRBV7-9 and TRBJ2-3, with TRBD2 as a possible D gene (6 bases). The V and J ends lost 1 base and 0 bases respectively, with 11 bases between them. The length of the CDR3 is 16 residues. Germline V CDR1 and CDR2: SEHNR, FQNEAQ (reference sequence).

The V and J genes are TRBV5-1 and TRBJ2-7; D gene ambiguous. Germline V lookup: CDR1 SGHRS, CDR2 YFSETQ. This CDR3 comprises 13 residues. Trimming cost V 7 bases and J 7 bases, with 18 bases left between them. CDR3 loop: CASGLPTMREQYF. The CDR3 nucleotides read TGCGCCAGCGGTCTCCCCACGATGAGAGAGCAGTACTTC.

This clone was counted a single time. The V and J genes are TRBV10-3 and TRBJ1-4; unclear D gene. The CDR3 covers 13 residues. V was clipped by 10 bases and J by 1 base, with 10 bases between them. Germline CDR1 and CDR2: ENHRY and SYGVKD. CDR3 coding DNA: TGTGCCACGAAAACAATAACTAATGAAAAACTGTTTTTT. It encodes CATKTITNEKLFF.

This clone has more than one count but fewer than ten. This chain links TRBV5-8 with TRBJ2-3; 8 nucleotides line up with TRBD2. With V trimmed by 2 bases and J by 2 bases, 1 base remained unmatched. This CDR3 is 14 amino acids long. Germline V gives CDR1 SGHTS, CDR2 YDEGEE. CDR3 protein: CASSFGLATDTQYF. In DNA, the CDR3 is TGTGCCAGCAGCTTCGGACTAGCCACAGATACGCAGTATTTT.

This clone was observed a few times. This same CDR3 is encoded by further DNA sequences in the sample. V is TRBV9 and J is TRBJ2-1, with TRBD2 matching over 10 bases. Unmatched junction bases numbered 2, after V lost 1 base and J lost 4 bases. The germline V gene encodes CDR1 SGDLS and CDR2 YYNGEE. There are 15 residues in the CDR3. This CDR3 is CASSVRTSGYNEQFF. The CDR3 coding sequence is TGTGCCAGCAGCGTAAGGACTAGCGGTTACAATGAGCAGTTCTTC.

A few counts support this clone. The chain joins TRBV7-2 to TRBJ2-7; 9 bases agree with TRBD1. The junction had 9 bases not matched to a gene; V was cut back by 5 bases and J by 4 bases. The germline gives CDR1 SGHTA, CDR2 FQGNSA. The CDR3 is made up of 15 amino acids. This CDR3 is CASSINPGQGYEQYF. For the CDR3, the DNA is TGTGCCAGCAGCATAAACCCGGGACAGGGATACGAGCAGTACTTC.

The CDR3 region is CASSPSTGVGYTF. CDR3 coding DNA: TGTGCCAGCAGCCCCTCGACAGGGGTTGGCTACACCTTC. The rearrangement uses TRBV7-2 and TRBJ1-2; 8 nucleotides align to TRBD1. Germline V lookup: CDR1 SGHTA, CDR2 FQGNSA. CDR3 length equals 13 residues. V was clipped by 5 bases and J by 7 bases; unmatched bases: 6.

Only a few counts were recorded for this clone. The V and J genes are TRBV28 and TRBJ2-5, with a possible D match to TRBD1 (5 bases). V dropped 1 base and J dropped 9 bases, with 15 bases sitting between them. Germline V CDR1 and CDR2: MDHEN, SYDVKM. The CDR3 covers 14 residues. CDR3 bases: TGTGCCAGCAGTTTATCTGGGGTTAGGGGTGCCCAGTACTTC. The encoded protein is CASSLSGVRGAQYF. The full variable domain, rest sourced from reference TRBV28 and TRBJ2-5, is DVKVTQSSRYLVKRTGEKVFLECVQDMDHENMFWYRQDPGLGLRLIYFSYDVKMKEKGDIPEGYSVSREKKERFSLILESASTNQTSMYLCASSLSGVRGAQYFGPGTRLLVL.

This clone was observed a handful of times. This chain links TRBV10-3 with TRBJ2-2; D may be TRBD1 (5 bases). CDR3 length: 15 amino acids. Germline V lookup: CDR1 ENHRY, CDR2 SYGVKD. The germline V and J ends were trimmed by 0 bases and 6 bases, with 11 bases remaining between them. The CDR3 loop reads CAISESMSRAGELFF. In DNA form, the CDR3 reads TGTGCCATCAGTGAGTCGATGTCCAGGGCCGGGGAGCTGTTTTTT.